These T cell receptor beta chains were read from a single sample in a study of T cells after yellow fever vaccination. In TCRdb, the 5' RACE reads were re-called with MiXCR into one record per CDR3 protein. The sample lists a few hundred thousand distinct CDR3 sequences, about 7.8% occurring once. The input for sequencing was PBMCs, taken more than 40 days after the first yellow fever vaccination. The receptors originated from a man between 18 and 29 years old who received the YFV17D yellow fever vaccine. The CDR3 runs from the conserved cysteine through the conserved F or W. The D gene is left open where the match is weak. Not all rows give a size; the values are once, few, many and, for expanded clones, a class.

j_gene	d_gene	v_gene	abundance	CDR3aa	CDR3nt
TRBJ1-2	NA	TRBV7-2	NA	CASSPLGLPSCTF	TGTGCCAGCAGCCCCCTGGGACTCCCCTCTTGCACCTTC
TRBJ1-2	TRBD1	TRBV30	few	CAWEGQGARGYTF	TGTGCCTGGGAGGGACAGGGGGCAAGAGGCTACACCTTC
TRBJ2-7	TRBD1	TRBV6-5	few	CASSYSTGGPYEQYF	TGTGCCAGCAGTTACTCTACAGGGGGTCCCTACGAGCAGTACTTC
TRBJ2-2	TRBD2	TRBV5-1	NA	CASSLSLAGAGELFF	TGCGCCAGCAGCTTGTCACTAGCGGGGGCCGGGGAGCTGTTTTTT
TRBJ2-2	TRBD2	TRBV7-2	few	CASSASGGPTGELFF	TGTGCCAGCAGCGCAAGCGGGGGGCCCACCGGGGAGCTGTTTTTT
TRBJ1-1	NA	TRBV6-2/TRBV6-3	few	CASLSPTGGADTEAFF	TGTGCCAGCCTTAGTCCGACCGGGGGGGCGGACACTGAAGCTTTCTTT
TRBJ1-1	TRBD1	TRBV3-1	many	CASSRGQSNTEAFF	TGTGCCAGCAGCCGGGGACAGTCGAACACTGAAGCTTTCTTT
TRBJ2-3	TRBD2	TRBV11-2	few	CASSFERGARTQYF	TGTGCCAGCAGCTTCGAGCGGGGTGCGAGGACGCAGTATTTT
TRBJ1-1	NA	TRBV20-1	few	CSARPFLDVAEAFF	TGCAGTGCTAGACCTTTTTTGGACGTAGCTGAAGCTTTCTTT
TRBJ1-5	NA	TRBV4-2	NA	CASSQRPGLGLGRMAQHF	TGTGCCAGCAGCCAACGTCCTGGGCTTGGTTTGGGGAGAATGGCCCAGCATTTT
TRBJ2-3	NA	TRBV3-1	few	CASSQGPRGAVLDTQYF	TGTGCCAGCAGCCAGGGCCCCAGGGGCGCTGTCCTAGATACGCAGTATTTT
TRBJ1-5	NA	TRBV6-5	NA	CTSSIYSNQPQHF	TGTACCAGCAGTATTTATAGCAATCAGCCCCAGCATTTT
TRBJ1-2	NA	TRBV6-1	NA	CASSRIRGSGYTF	TGTGCCAGCAGTAGAATCAGAGGGTCTGGCTACACCTTC
TRBJ2-7	NA	TRBV7-2	NA	CASSLYGGNDNPYEQYF	TGTGCCAGCAGCTTGTATGGTGGAAATGACAATCCCTACGAGCAGTACTTC
TRBJ1-5	NA	TRBV3-1	NA	CASSQEGSNQPQHF	TGTGCCAGCAGCCAAGAGGGGTCCAATCAGCCCCAGCATTTT
TRBJ2-5	NA	TRBV5-1	few	CASSPVGLQETQYF	TGCGCCAGCAGCCCGGTTGGGCTCCAAGAGACCCAGTACTTC
TRBJ1-1	TRBD1	TRBV20-1	NA	CSATKRQGPMNTEAFF	TGCAGTGCGACGAAGAGACAGGGACCAATGAACACTGAAGCTTTCTTT
TRBJ1-3	NA	TRBV5-1	many	CASREGFSGNTIYF	TGCGCCAGCAGGGAGGGCTTCTCTGGAAACACCATATATTTT
TRBJ1-2	TRBD1	TRBV6-1	few	CASRGQGTYGYTF	TGTGCCAGCAGGGGACAGGGAACCTATGGCTACACCTTC
TRBJ2-2	NA	TRBV12-3/TRBV12-4	few	CASSLGVGYPGELFF	TGTGCCAGCAGTTTAGGGGTGGGCTACCCCGGGGAGCTGTTTTTT
TRBJ1-2	TRBD1	TRBV14	NA	CASSQEETGDGYTF	TGTGCCAGCAGCCAAGAGGAGACAGGGGATGGCTACACCTTC
TRBJ1-4	NA	TRBV6-1	few	CASSKGRGGEKLFF	TGTGCCAGCAGTAAAGGGAGGGGGGGGGAAAAACTGTTTTTT
TRBJ2-3	TRBD2	TRBV20-1	NA	CSARRTSGADTQYF	TGCAGTGCCAGGCGGACTAGCGGCGCAGATACGCAGTATTTT
TRBJ1-6	NA	TRBV30	NA	CAWSSGAWNSPLHF	TGTGCCTGGAGCAGTGGGGCTTGGAATTCACCCCTCCACTTT
TRBJ2-1	TRBD2	TRBV5-4	few	CASSRQRGGLNEQFF	TGTGCCAGCAGCAGACAGCGGGGGGGCCTTAATGAGCAGTTCTTC
TRBJ2-2	NA	TRBV6-2/TRBV6-3	many	CAILGAFGFSGGTGELFF	TGTGCCATCCTGGGGGCCTTCGGCTTCTCCGGAGGCACCGGGGAGCTGTTTTTT
TRBJ2-1	NA	TRBV3-1	few	CASSRWEGGDEQFF	TGTGCCAGCAGCCGTTGGGAAGGGGGTGATGAGCAGTTCTTC
TRBJ2-5	NA	TRBV29-1	few	CSVRLQGKETQYF	TGCAGCGTTAGACTACAGGGAAAAGAGACCCAGTACTTC
TRBJ1-2	NA	TRBV4-1	few	CASSHPLTPNYGYTF	TGCGCCAGCAGCCACCCTCTTACACCGAACTATGGCTACACCTTC
TRBJ2-2	NA	TRBV20-1	few	CSARDMENTGELFF	TGCAGTGCTAGAGATATGGAGAACACCGGGGAGCTGTTTTTT
TRBJ2-3	NA	TRBV5-1	few	CASSSSRLAKVDTQYF	TGCGCCAGCAGCAGCTCACGGCTAGCGAAAGTAGATACGCAGTATTTT
TRBJ1-5	TRBD1	TRBV5-5	few	CASSLRGTDQPQHF	TGTGCCAGCAGCTTGCGTGGGACAGATCAGCCCCAGCATTTT
TRBJ2-1	NA	TRBV5-1	NA	CASSLWWAVGAYNEQFF	TGCGCCAGCAGCTTGTGGTGGGCTGTCGGAGCCTACAATGAGCAGTTCTTC
TRBJ2-1	TRBD1	TRBV5-6	few	CASSLGTGYEQFF	TGTGCCAGCAGCCTAGGGACAGGGTATGAGCAGTTCTTC
TRBJ1-2	NA	TRBV12-3/TRBV12-4	NA	CASSLGGVGNGYTF	TGTGCCAGCAGTTTAGGTGGCGTAGGGAATGGCTACACCTTC
TRBJ2-5	NA	TRBV18	NA	CASSPLQQETQYF	TGTGCCAGCTCACCACTACAGCAAGAGACCCAGTACTTC
TRBJ2-7	TRBD1	TRBV5-4	NA	CASSRDSPYEQYF	TGTGCCAGCAGCCGGGACAGCCCCTACGAGCAGTACTTC
TRBJ2-3	NA	TRBV7-2	few	CASSPLPEGHTQYF	TGTGCCAGCAGCCCCCTTCCAGAAGGACATACGCAGTATTTT
TRBJ1-2	NA	TRBV7-9	few	CASSQDSFNGYTF	TGTGCCAGCAGCCAAGACAGCTTTAATGGCTACACCTTC
TRBJ2-3	NA	TRBV9	many	CASSVFPGEVADTQYF	TGTGCCAGCAGCGTATTCCCAGGGGAGGTTGCAGATACGCAGTATTTT
TRBJ1-1	NA	TRBV6-5	few	CASSYYGAGQLNTEAFF	TGTGCCAGCAGTTACTACGGCGCCGGACAGCTGAACACTGAAGCTTTCTTT
TRBJ2-3	TRBD2	TRBV7-3	NA	CASSLTGGDLDTQYF	TGTGCCAGCAGCTTAACCGGGGGGGACTTAGATACGCAGTATTTT